Listed below are T cell receptor beta chains from one sample, sequenced in a study of human T cells and chemical hapten exposure. TCRdb analysed the RACE reads with MiXCR anew, one entry per CDR3 protein. The sample contains 85,000 to 120,000 distinct CDR3 sequences, 12% of which appear only once. The sample consisted of whole blood, taken in connection with sensitization to the hapten diphenylcyclopropenone (DPC). The receptor set was obtained from a woman aged 50 to 60 with alopecia areata. Some clones in this sample may be carry-over from other donors' samples. CDR3s include the opening cysteine and the closing phenylalanine or tryptophan. A D gene is named only where the DNA matches it firmly. Clone sizes are given selectively: once, few, many, or a class where the clone is expanded.

CDR3nt: TGTGCCAGCAGTTTATTCGGTGAGCCCCAGCATTTT; CDR3aa: CASSLFGEPQHF; d_gene: NA; v_gene: TRBV12-3/TRBV12-4; abundance: NA; j_gene: TRBJ1-5
CDR3nt: TGTGCCAGCAGCCCAGTGGGACAGGGGGTTTGGGAGCAGTACTTC; CDR3aa: CASSPVGQGVWEQYF; d_gene: TRBD1; v_gene: TRBV28; abundance: NA; j_gene: TRBJ2-7
CDR3nt: TGTGCCAGCTCAACCAACAGGGGCCAAGAGACCCAGTACTTC; CDR3aa: CASSTNRGQETQYF; d_gene: TRBD1; v_gene: TRBV18; abundance: many; j_gene: TRBJ2-5
CDR3nt: TGTGCCAGCTCACCACCGGTAGCGGCTAACTCCTATAATTCACCCCTCCACTTT; CDR3aa: CASSPPVAANSYNSPLHF; d_gene: NA; v_gene: TRBV18; abundance: many; j_gene: TRBJ1-6
CDR3nt: TGTGCCAGCTCACCGGACAGGGCTCAGCCCCAGCATTTT; CDR3aa: CASSPDRAQPQHF; d_gene: TRBD1; v_gene: TRBV18; abundance: many; j_gene: TRBJ1-5
CDR3nt: TGTGCCAGCAGTTACTACCCGGACGGGGGGCAGTTCTTC; CDR3aa: CASSYYPDGGQFF; d_gene: NA; v_gene: TRBV5-5; abundance: few; j_gene: TRBJ2-1
CDR3nt: TGTGCCATAGGGGGCGTGAACACCGGGGAGCTGTTTTTT; CDR3aa: CAIGGVNTGELFF; d_gene: TRBD1; v_gene: TRBV6-2/TRBV6-3; abundance: NA; j_gene: TRBJ2-2
CDR3nt: TGCGCCAGCAGCCAAACCCCCAAAGTTGTGAACACTGAAGCTTTCTTT; CDR3aa: CASSQTPKVVNTEAFF; d_gene: NA; v_gene: TRBV4-1; abundance: few; j_gene: TRBJ1-1
CDR3nt: TGTGCCAGCAGTCGTCCCCACCAGGGGTCTGGAAACACCATATATTTT; CDR3aa: CASSRPHQGSGNTIYF; d_gene: NA; v_gene: TRBV28; abundance: few; j_gene: TRBJ1-3
CDR3nt: TGCAGCGTGGGCAGGGAAGACTATGGCTACACCTTC; CDR3aa: CSVGREDYGYTF; d_gene: NA; v_gene: TRBV29-1; abundance: few; j_gene: TRBJ1-2
CDR3nt: TGTGCCAGCAGCTTAGCAGGGAGCTCACCCCTCCACTTT; CDR3aa: CASSLAGSSPLHF; d_gene: NA; v_gene: TRBV7-9; abundance: few; j_gene: TRBJ1-6
CDR3nt: TGCGCCAGCAGCTTGTTCGTAGGTCAGCCCCAGCATTTT; CDR3aa: CASSLFVGQPQHF; d_gene: NA; v_gene: TRBV5-1; abundance: few; j_gene: TRBJ1-5
CDR3nt: TGTGCCAGCAGCCTATTATGGGGCACGAACACTGAAGCTTTCTTT; CDR3aa: CASSLLWGTNTEAFF; d_gene: NA; v_gene: TRBV4-2; abundance: few; j_gene: TRBJ1-1
CDR3nt: TGTGCCAGCAGCCCTAGAGGGGCACTAGCGGGAGTGAAAAACATTCAGTACTTC; CDR3aa: CASSPRGALAGVKNIQYF; d_gene: TRBD2; v_gene: TRBV7-6; abundance: many; j_gene: TRBJ2-4
CDR3nt: TGTGCCAGCAGTTTGCAGTTGAACACTGAAGCTTTCTTT; CDR3aa: CASSLQLNTEAFF; d_gene: NA; v_gene: TRBV12-3/TRBV12-4; abundance: many; j_gene: TRBJ1-1
CDR3nt: TGCGCCAGCAGCTTGGAAAACGGGCCAGCGGAGCAGTTCTTC; CDR3aa: CASSLENGPAEQFF; d_gene: NA; v_gene: TRBV5-1; abundance: many; j_gene: TRBJ2-1
CDR3nt: TGTGCCAGCAGTATTCCCATGGGGGGACTCACAGATACGCAGTATTTT; CDR3aa: CASSIPMGGLTDTQYF; d_gene: NA; v_gene: TRBV11-2; abundance: once; j_gene: TRBJ2-3
CDR3nt: TGTGCCAGCACTGGGGCTCTCTCCTACGAGCAGTACTTC; CDR3aa: CASTGALSYEQYF; d_gene: NA; v_gene: TRBV7-9; abundance: few; j_gene: TRBJ2-7
CDR3nt: TGTGCCAGCGGGCACACTGAAGCTTTCTTT; CDR3aa: CASGHTEAFF; d_gene: NA; v_gene: TRBV28; abundance: few; j_gene: TRBJ1-1
CDR3nt: TGTGCCAGCAGTCCCCGGTTAAGTGAGGAGGGCTACACCTTC; CDR3aa: CASSPRLSEEGYTF; d_gene: NA; v_gene: TRBV12-3/TRBV12-4; abundance: few; j_gene: TRBJ1-2
CDR3nt: TGTGCCAGCAGTTTCCCTGCCCCTGGAAACACCATATATTTT; CDR3aa: CASSFPAPGNTIYF; d_gene: NA; v_gene: TRBV28; abundance: NA; j_gene: TRBJ1-3
CDR3nt: TGTGCCAGTCGGGGGTCTACCTGGGCCTATGGCTACACCTTC; CDR3aa: CASRGSTWAYGYTF; d_gene: NA; v_gene: TRBV28; abundance: many; j_gene: TRBJ1-2